The 28 T cell receptor beta chains listed next were all sequenced from one sample in a study of blood T cell repertoires in COVID-19. TCRdb's copy holds only in-frame clones and misses some; the assay was immunoSEQ multiplex PCR. Here the sample spans around 200,000 clones, roughly 80% being singletons. Sequencing used peripheral blood. All receptors come from a woman between 35 and 50 years old with COVID-19, enrolled during active disease.

V gene TRBV7-9 combines with J gene TRBJ2-1; D not resolved. Trimming pared 5 bases from V and 9 bases from J, leaving 8 bases between. Germline V gene lookup returns CDR1 SEHNR and CDR2 FQNEAQ (reference sequence). CDR3 length: 11 amino acids. The CDR3 reads CASSLYSEQFF. CDR3 sequence (DNA): TGTGCCAGCAGCCTATATAGTGAGCAGTTCTTC.

The rearrangement joins TRBV4-1 to TRBJ2-7, with 7 bases that match TRBD1. CDR3 length: 16 amino acids. Germline assignment: CDR1 MGHRA and CDR2 YSYEKL. Trimming cost V 0 bases and J 0 bases; bases outside gene matches: 5. The CDR3 nucleotides read TGCGCCAGCAGCCAAGAGAGGGGACAGAGCTCCTACGAGCAGTACTTC. Its translation is CASSQERGQSSYEQYF.

V is TRBV7-6 and J is TRBJ2-5; tentatively, D is TRBD2 (5 bases). The CDR3 loop spans 14 amino acids. Germline V gene data show CDR1 as SGHVS and CDR2 as FNYEAQ. V shed 4 bases and J shed 3 bases, with 12 bases lying between them. CDR3 in amino acids: CASSSQLVEETQYF. The CDR3 bases are TGTGCCAGCAGCTCCCAACTAGTCGAAGAGACCCAGTACTTC.

The gene calls are TRBV29-1 and TRBJ1-3; a possible D gene is TRBD1 (5 bases). Trimming removed 4 bases from V and 4 bases from J, with 17 bases in between. CDR3 length equals 15 residues. Germline CDR1 SQVTM, CDR2 ANQGSEA. In DNA, the CDR3 is TGCAGCGTTGGAGGGCTGGGGGGTGCCGGAAACACCATATATTTT. Translating it yields CSVGGLGGAGNTIYF. The entire variable domain, with the rest obtained from reference TRBV29-1 and TRBJ1-3, is as follows: SAVISQKPSRDICQRGTSLTIQCQVDSQVTMMFWYRQQPGQSLTLIATANQGSEATYESGFVIDKFPISRPNLTFSTLTVSNMSPEDSSIYLCSVGGLGGAGNTIYFGEGSWLTVV.

This clone was counted between two and nine times. The rearrangement joins TRBV5-1 to TRBJ1-2; 8 bases fit TRBD1. The CDR3 contains 18 residues. Germline CDR1 reads SGHRS; CDR2 reads YFSETQ. V lost 1 base and J lost 3; bases outside the gene matches: 14. CDR3 in amino acids: CASSLTPGQALRDYGYTF. The CDR3 nucleotides are TGCGCCAGCAGCTTGACTCCGGGACAGGCCCTACGGGACTATGGCTACACCTTC.

V and J are TRBV2 and TRBJ2-3, with 11 nucleotides matching TRBD2. Unmatched junction bases numbered 6, after V lost 6 bases and J lost 7 bases. The length of the CDR3 is 14 residues. Germline CDR1 SNHLY, CDR2 FYNNEI. DNA for the CDR3: TGTGCCAGCAGACCCGGGACTAGCGGAAATACGCAGTATTTT. Its translation: CASRPGTSGNTQYF. The full variable domain, rest sourced from reference TRBV2 and TRBJ2-3, is EPEVTQTPSHQVTQMGQEVILRCVPISNHLYFYWYRQILGQKVEFLVSFYNNEISEKSEIFDDQFSVERPDGSNFTLKIRSTKLEDSAMYFCASRPGTSGNTQYFGPGTRLTVL.

V usage is TRBV5-4 and J usage is TRBJ2-1; 10 positions match TRBD2. Germline loops: CDR1 SGHNT, CDR2 YYREEE (reference sequence). V was clipped by 1 base and J by 4 bases; unmatched bases: 2. This CDR3 has 15 residues. CDR3 loop: CASSLLLAGYNEQFF. The CDR3 DNA sequence: TGTGCCAGCAGCTTGTTACTAGCGGGGTACAATGAGCAGTTCTTC.

This clone has at least ten counts. The J gene is TRBJ2-3, the V gene TRBV3-1 (or the pseudogene TRBV3-2), with a tentative D call TRBD2 (6 bases). Deletions cut 6 bases from V and 4 bases from J, with 17 bases between. Germline lookup yields CDR1 LGHDT and CDR2 YNNKEL (reference sequence). CDR3 length: 15 amino acids. CDR3 DNA: TGTGCCAGCAGACTAACTAGCCCGAAGGCAGATACGCAGTATTTT. Amino acids: CASRLTSPKADTQYF.

The chain employs TRBV5-4 and TRBJ1-6; 9 positions match TRBD1. With 2 bases clipped from V and 12 bases from J, the junction kept 6 bases outside the gene matches. Per germline, CDR1 SGHNT and CDR2 YYREEE (reference sequence). The CDR3 totals 14 residues. The CDR3 coding sequence is TGTGCCAGCAGCTTAGGGACAGGGTGGCGACCCCTCCACTTT. This translates into CASSLGTGWRPLHF.

V is TRBV6-5 and J is TRBJ1-1; unclear D gene. Between the trimmed V and J ends, which lost 0 bases and 6 bases, there was a span of 11 bases. The CDR3 consists of 14 residues. CDR1 MNHEY and CDR2 SVGAGI come from the germline V gene. DNA for the CDR3: TGTGCCAGCAGTTACTCGGTTCGAGGGCCTGAAGCTTTCTTT. Amino acids: CASSYSVRGPEAFF.

V is TRBV14 and J is TRBJ1-1; D remains ambiguous. With 2 bases removed from V and 6 bases from J, the gap between germline ends came to 10 bases. Germline V gene lookup returns CDR1 SGHDN and CDR2 FVKESK. This CDR3 is built from 13 residues. The CDR3 coding sequence is TGTGCCAGCAGCCAAATAGTCCGAGCTGAAGCTTTCTTT. Protein product: CASSQIVRAEAFF.

The chain joins TRBV5-1 to TRBJ1-1; D remains unclear. V gave up 2 bases and J gave up 1 base, with 9 bases separating them. The CDR3 extends over 14 amino acids. Germline CDR1 is SGHRS and CDR2 is YFSETQ. The CDR3 spells CASSLQRGNTEAFF. For the CDR3, the DNA is TGCGCCAGCAGCTTACAAAGAGGGAACACTGAAGCTTTCTTT.

The chain couples TRBV5-4 to TRBJ1-2; tentatively, D is TRBD1 (6 bases). Germline CDR1 is SGHNT and CDR2 is YYREEE (reference sequence). V was pared by 5 bases and J by 1 base, with 30 bases between. The CDR3 has 20 residues. In DNA form, the CDR3 reads TGTGCCAGCAGTTGTGGTGAGGATCGGACAGCCTCCGCTATTAACTATGGCTACACCTTC. This translates into CASSCGEDRTASAINYGYTF.

The genes are TRBV5-4 and TRBJ2-2; 8 bases fit TRBD1. V lost 4 bases and J lost 3; bases outside the gene matches: 5. Looked up from germline, CDR1 is SGHNT and CDR2 is YYREEE (reference sequence). This CDR3 spans 15 amino acids. The CDR3 loop is CASSKKQGDTGELFF. CDR3 sequence (DNA): TGTGCCAGCAGCAAGAAACAGGGGGACACCGGGGAGCTGTTTTTT.

This rearrangement joins TRBV5-4 to TRBJ2-5, with TRBD1 matching over 8 bases. Germline loops: CDR1 SGHNT, CDR2 YYREEE (reference sequence). This CDR3 spans 15 amino acids. V lost 4 bases and J lost 2; bases outside the gene matches: 7. Written as DNA, the CDR3 is TGTGCCAGCAGCGAACAGGGGGTGACTCAAGAGACCCAGTACTTC. As protein: CASSEQGVTQETQYF.

The rearrangement uses TRBV3-1 (or the pseudogene TRBV3-2) and TRBJ2-7; 7 bases line up with TRBD2. The V gene's germline CDR1 is LGHDT and CDR2 YNNKEL (reference sequence). J gave up 3 bases and V 0 bases, and 2 bases lay outside the gene matches. The CDR3 contains 14 residues. DNA for the CDR3: TGTGCCAGCAGCCAAGAGGGAGGGTACTACGAGCAGTACTTC. It codes for CASSQEGGYYEQYF.

This chain connects TRBV7-8 to TRBJ1-4; D uncertain. V was shortened by 6 bases and J by 3 bases, with 8 bases between the two germline ends. This CDR3 has 13 residues. Germline CDR1 reads SGHVS; CDR2 reads FQNEAQ. DNA for the CDR3: TGTGCCAGCAGTCCGGGGTCTAATGAAAAACTGTTTTTT. Protein sequence: CASSPGSNEKLFF. Filled out from reference TRBV7-8 and TRBJ1-4, the complete variable domain reads GAGVSQSPRYKVAKRGQDVALRCDPISGHVSLFWYQQALGQGPEFLTYFQNEAQLDKSGLPSDRFFAERPEGSVSTLKIQRTQQEDSAVYLCASSPGSNEKLFFGSGTQLSVL.

The chain uses TRBV19 and TRBJ2-5; TRBD1 aligns across 9 bases. The CDR3 length is 16 residues. Germline CDR1 reads LNHDA; CDR2 reads SQIVND (reference sequence). Trimming removed 4 bases from V and 1 base from J; junction bases left unmatched: 7. The CDR3: CASSNQGQGAQETQYF. The CDR3 DNA reads TGTGCCAGTAGTAATCAGGGACAGGGCGCCCAAGAGACCCAGTACTTC. The full variable domain, its missing parts supplied by reference TRBV19 and TRBJ2-5, is DGGITQSPKYLFRKEGQNVTLSCEQNLNHDAMYWYRQDPGQGLRLIYYSQIVNDFQKGDIAEGYSVSREKKESFPLTVTSAQKNPTAFYLCASSNQGQGAQETQYFGPGTRLLVL.

The V gene is TRBV5-4, the J gene TRBJ1-2; D remains ambiguous. V lost 4 bases, J lost 1 base, and 8 bases lay in between. This CDR3 is 13 amino acids long. Per germline, CDR1 SGHNT and CDR2 YYREEE (reference sequence). In DNA form, the CDR3 reads TGTGCCAGCAGCGCAGACATTAACTATGGCTACACCTTC. This codes for CASSADINYGYTF.

This clone was found a few times. The J gene is TRBJ1-1, the V gene TRBV10-3, with a weak D call TRBD1 (5 bases). The CDR3 covers 16 residues. V lost 0 bases to trimming and J lost 0 bases, with 11 bases between them. Germline CDR1 is ENHRY and CDR2 is SYGVKD. The CDR3 DNA is TGTGCCATCAGTGAGTCGGGGGGGAACATGAACACTGAAGCTTTCTTT. It translates to CAISESGGNMNTEAFF.

This rearrangement joins TRBV6-2 or TRBV6-3 to TRBJ1-5, with D perhaps TRBD1 (6 bases). The CDR3 covers 14 residues. CDR1 and CDR2 from the germline V gene are MNHEY and SVGEGT. Trimming pared 6 bases from V and 3 bases from J, leaving 12 bases between. The CDR3 bases are TGTGCCAGCAGCCTTGGACAGATCAATCAGCCCCAGCATTTT. Protein sequence: CASSLGQINQPQHF.

This chain links TRBV7-2 with TRBJ2-7; no firm D call. Germline V lookup: CDR1 SGHTA, CDR2 FQGNSA. The V and J ends lost 0 bases and 2 bases respectively, with 11 bases between them. The CDR3 extends over 15 amino acids. The CDR3 loop reads CASSLALGRTYEQYF. As DNA, the CDR3 is TGTGCCAGCAGCTTAGCCCTCGGTCGAACCTACGAGCAGTACTTC.

The rearrangement joins TRBV4-1 to TRBJ1-2; D might be TRBD1 (5 bases). Trimming pared 2 bases from V and 2 bases from J, leaving 18 bases between. This CDR3 comprises 17 residues. The germline gives CDR1 MGHRA, CDR2 YSYEKL. CDR3 DNA: TGCGCCAGCAGCCAAAACGGGGGTTACGCAGGGAACTATGGCTACACCTTC. Its protein is CASSQNGGYAGNYGYTF.

This rearrangement joins TRBV5-1 to TRBJ2-5; tentative D call: TRBD2 (5 bases). The CDR3 sequence is 13 residues long. Germline CDR1 is SGHRS and CDR2 is YFSETQ. V dropped 4 bases and J dropped 10 bases, with 17 bases sitting between them. The CDR3 loop is CASSPPATGNQYF. The CDR3 DNA reads as TGCGCCAGCAGCCCCCCCGCAACGGGAAACCAGTACTTC.

This clone has just one count. The J gene is TRBJ1-2, the V gene TRBV27, with a tentative D call TRBD1 (5 bases). Trimming left V 4 bases short and J 1 base short, with 13 bases between. This CDR3 is 15 amino acids long. Germline assignment: CDR1 MNHEY and CDR2 SMNVEV (reference sequence). In nucleotides, the CDR3 is TGTGCCAGCAGTTCCACGGGGGGAGGTAACTATGGCTACACCTTC. This codes for CASSSTGGGNYGYTF.

The V gene is TRBV5-1, the J gene TRBJ1-1, with D tentatively TRBD1 (5 bases). The CDR3 has 16 amino acids. The germline V gene has CDR1 SGHRS and CDR2 YFSETQ. V shed 0 bases and J shed 4 bases, with 16 bases lying between them. The CDR3 protein is CASSLVPGTWGTEAFF. In DNA, the CDR3 is TGCGCCAGCAGCTTGGTACCGGGGACTTGGGGCACTGAAGCTTTCTTT.

The chain carries TRBV18 and TRBJ1-4; the D is unclear. This CDR3 region has 15 residues. Trimming pared 2 bases from V and 4 bases from J, leaving 11 bases between. CDR1 is KGHSH, CDR2 LQKENI, per germline. The CDR3 region is CASSPWGDFNEKLFF. CDR3 DNA sequence: TGTGCCAGCTCACCATGGGGAGACTTTAATGAAAAACTGTTTTTT.

The table lists this clone with a few counts. The V call is TRBV7-6, the J call TRBJ1-1, with D possibly matching TRBD1 (6 bases). The germline V gene has CDR1 SGHVS and CDR2 FNYEAQ. The V and J ends lost 5 bases and 1 base respectively, with 14 bases between them. The CDR3 is made up of 15 amino acids. The CDR3 region is CASSPGGGGNTEAFF. CDR3 nucleotide sequence: TGTGCCAGCAGCCCTGGGGGGGGCGGGAACACTGAAGCTTTCTTT.